This entry lists 13 T cell receptor beta chains sequenced from one sample in a study of T-cell reconstitution after alpha-beta-depleted transplantation in children. Unique molecular identifiers tagged the TCRbeta library. TCRdb processed the PCR reads anew with MiXCR; each CDR3 protein has one entry. The data contain about 830,000 distinct CDR3 sequences, about 15% of them singletons. Material: PBMCs, mostly from graft donor cells, obtained 360 days after TCRalphabeta/CD19-depleted stem cell transplant. The receptors were gathered from a male patient younger than 18 who had a stem cell transplant for acute lymphoblastic leukemia, so the T cells may come from the graft donor.

This clonotype has just a few counts. The genes are TRBV23-1 and TRBJ2-5; TRBD2 aligns across 10 bases. TRBV23-1 is filed as an ORF, its function uncertain. The CDR3 has 19 residues. V trimming: 4 bases; J trimming: 2 bases; junction bases outside the gene matches: 16. CDR3 sequence (DNA): TGCGCCAGCAGTCGCCTGGACCCCCCTACTAGCGGGGATCAAGAGACCCAGTACTTC. This sequence encodes CASSRLDPPTSGDQETQYF.

This clonotype was recorded a few times. The rearrangement links TRBV12-3 or TRBV12-4 to TRBJ2-7; 8 positions agree with TRBD2. The V segment lost 7 bases and the J segment 1 base; nucleotides outside the gene matches: 6. This CDR3 has 14 residues. CDR3 bases: TGTGCCAGCACCCAGCGGGAGATATCCTACGAGCAGTACTTC. It specifies CASTQREISYEQYF.

This clonotype was seen ten or more times. The chain has TRBV12-3 or TRBV12-4 and TRBJ2-5; D call uncertain. CDR3 length: 15 residues. V was clipped by 3 bases and J by 5 bases, with 16 bases between them. The CDR3 loop reads CASSFGHRIGETQYF. CDR3 nucleotide sequence: TGTGCCAGCAGTTTTGGCCACCGGATAGGCGAGACCCAGTACTTC.

Many counts were recorded for this clonotype. This chain joins TRBV12-3 or TRBV12-4 and TRBJ1-5; D might be TRBD1 (5 bases). This CDR3 is 16 amino acids long. Trimming took off 2 bases at V and 3 bases at J, with 14 bases between the two ends. CDR3 in amino acids: CASSLNSGHINQPQHF. CDR3 nucleotides: TGTGCCAGCAGTTTAAATTCTGGACACATCAATCAGCCCCAGCATTTT.

The chain combines TRBV4-2 with TRBJ2-7, with D perhaps being TRBD1 or TRBD2 (5 bases each). V was cut by 5 bases and J by 3 bases, with 17 bases left in between. CDR3 length: 15 amino acids. Germline V gene data show CDR1 as LGHNA and CDR2 as YNFKEQ. CDR3 loop: CASSNTWDGDYEQYF. The CDR3 nucleotides read TGTGCCAGCAGCAACACCTGGGACGGAGACTACGAGCAGTACTTC.

This clonotype was observed a few times. The rearrangement links TRBV5-1 to TRBJ2-5; D gene unclear. The V gene lost 4 bases and the J gene lost 7 bases, with 11 bases spanning the gap. Germline lookup yields CDR1 SGHRS and CDR2 YFSETQ. The CDR3 covers 12 residues. The CDR3 sequence: CASSRALGTQYF. DNA of the CDR3: TGCGCCAGCAGCCGCGCCCTGGGGACCCAGTACTTC.

The genes are TRBV5-1 and TRBJ2-7; 7 nucleotides agree with TRBD2. The CDR3 contains 16 residues. Germline V lookup: CDR1 SGHRS, CDR2 YFSETQ. V shed 1 base, J shed 0 bases, and the junction held 7 bases outside the gene matches. The CDR3 sequence: CASSLSVGTISYEQYF. In nucleotides, the CDR3 is TGCGCCAGCAGCTTGTCGGTCGGGACTATCTCCTACGAGCAGTACTTC.

This clonotype appeared once. The J gene is TRBJ2-1, the V gene TRBV7-9, with D possibly being TRBD2 (5 bases). This CDR3 contains 17 residues. Looked up from germline, CDR1 is SEHNR and CDR2 is FQNEAQ (reference sequence). V was pared by 5 bases and J by 0 bases, with 17 bases between. For the CDR3, the DNA is TGTGCCAGCAGCCACGCATGGGGAGCGCCCTCCTACAATGAGCAGTTCTTC. Protein product: CASSHAWGAPSYNEQFF.

At least ten counts were recorded for this clonotype. Here the CDR3 reads CASSPGTAGWTWYF. The CDR3 DNA reads as TGCGCCAGCAGCCCTGGGACAGCCGGGTGGACTTGGTACTTC. The chain has TRBV5-1 and TRBJ2-7; 7 nucleotides line up with TRBD1. V trimming: 4 bases; J trimming: 12 bases; junction bases outside the gene matches: 16. Germline V CDR1 and CDR2: SGHRS, YFSETQ. This CDR3 has 14 residues.

The V call is TRBV24-1, the J call TRBJ2-5; D might be TRBD2 (5 bases). Germline CDR1 KGHDR, CDR2 SFDVKD. The CDR3 runs 13 residues. Trimming stripped 4 bases from V and 7 bases from J, with 12 bases between. CDR3 bases: TGTGCCACCAGTGAGGCGGGCGCGGGGACCCAGTACTTC. Translated: CATSEAGAGTQYF.

V and J are TRBV29-1 and TRBJ1-2; no reliable D call. CDR3 length: 13 amino acids. V lost 2 bases and J 4 bases, leaving 11 bases between the germline ends. Germline V gene lookup returns CDR1 SQVTM and CDR2 ANQGSEA. CDR3 protein: CSVEKGLSYGYTF. Written as DNA, the CDR3 is TGCAGCGTTGAAAAGGGTCTGAGCTATGGCTACACCTTC. The full variable domain, rest sourced from reference TRBV29-1 and TRBJ1-2, is SAVISQKPSRDICQRGTSLTIQCQVDSQVTMMFWYRQQPGQSLTLIATANQGSEATYESGFVIDKFPISRPNLTFSTLTVSNMSPEDSSIYLCSVEKGLSYGYTFGSGTRLTVV.

The chain uses TRBV2 and TRBJ2-3, with 9 bases matching TRBD2. The CDR3 spans 17 residues. Trimming cost V 1 base and J 5 bases; bases outside gene matches: 10. From germline, CDR1 is SNHLY and CDR2 FYNNEI. The chain's CDR3 is CASSEDRREGGRDTQYF. DNA of the CDR3: TGTGCCAGCAGTGAAGATCGGCGGGAGGGCGGGCGAGATACGCAGTATTTT.

In this sample, this clonotype turned up a few times. The chain carries TRBV5-1 and TRBJ1-2; TRBD1 matches at 10 bases. The trim removed 0 bases at V and 2 bases at J, leaving 4 bases unmatched. The germline V gene encodes CDR1 SGHRS and CDR2 YFSETQ. This CDR3 comprises 16 residues. The CDR3: CASSLAAGQGNYGYTF. The CDR3 coding sequence is TGCGCCAGCAGCTTGGCCGCGGGACAGGGGAACTATGGCTACACCTTC.